This T cell receptor beta chain was identified during a study of cytomegalovirus exposure and HLA in healthy donors. A multiplex PCR was run with 60 Vbeta primers and 13 Jbeta primers. Produced via immunoSEQ multiplex PCR; TCRdb's table is partial and in-frame only. This sample has about 130,000 clones; more than 15% occur once, and the top ten carry approximately 2.9%. This clone was detected a few times. Trimming cost V 1 base and J 1 base, with 9 bases left between them. Germline CDR1 and CDR2: MDHEN and SYDVKM. This CDR3 has 15 amino acids. The receptor comes from a female donor in good health and CMV-seropositive. The chain links TRBV28 to TRBJ2-3; D perhaps matches TRBD2 (6 bases). The specimen sequenced was PBMCs. DNA of the CDR3: TGTGCCAGCAGTTTATACGGGAGCGGCACAGATACGCAGTATTTT. Protein sequence: CASSLYGSGTDTQYF.